These T cell receptor beta chains were read from a single sample in a study of OX40 agonist ivuxolimab in advanced cancers. The protocol was immunoSEQ multiplex PCR, while the TCRdb copy is restricted to in-frame clones and leaves out a portion. Counted here are some 64,000 clones, 82% occurring once; the ten biggest clones make up more than 0.4%. Sequencing was performed on CD4+ or CD8+ T cells sorted from blood, taken in a trial of the OX40 agonist ivuxolimab. The receptors originated from an adult with an advanced solid tumor such as melanoma, head and neck, liver or kidney cancer. CDR3s include the opening cysteine and the closing phenylalanine or tryptophan. Fields, in order: V gene, clone size, D gene, J gene, CDR3 DNA, CDR3 protein. A D gene is named only where the DNA matches it firmly. Some rows mark clone size as missing; the rest say once, few, many or name a class of expanded clone.

v_gene: TRBV18; abundance: .; d_gene: .; j_gene: TRBJ2-5; CDR3nt: TGTGCCAGCTCACCGGCGGGACAAGAGACCCAGTACTTC; CDR3aa: CASSPAGQETQYF
v_gene: TRBV20-1; abundance: .; d_gene: .; j_gene: TRBJ1-1; CDR3nt: TGCAGTGCTAGTTGGGGCACTGAAGCTTTCTTT; CDR3aa: CSASWGTEAFF
v_gene: TRBV7-2; abundance: .; d_gene: TRBD1; j_gene: TRBJ2-7; CDR3nt: TGTGCCAGCAGCTTAGGGGGACAGCCTTACGAGCAGTACTTC; CDR3aa: CASSLGGQPYEQYF
v_gene: TRBV7-9; abundance: .; d_gene: .; j_gene: TRBJ1-4; CDR3nt: TGTGCCAGCACCTTGGGGTCAGGGAATGAAAAACTGTTTTTT; CDR3aa: CASTLGSGNEKLFF
v_gene: TRBV5-1; abundance: .; d_gene: TRBD1; j_gene: TRBJ2-1; CDR3nt: TGCGCCAGCAGCGTGGGACAGGGGGCAGTCTACAATGAGCAGTTCTTC; CDR3aa: CASSVGQGAVYNEQFF
v_gene: TRBV20-1; abundance: .; d_gene: .; j_gene: TRBJ2-5; CDR3nt: TGCAGTGCTCCCCTACAAGAGACCCAGTACTTC; CDR3aa: CSAPLQETQYF
v_gene: TRBV10-1; abundance: .; d_gene: .; j_gene: TRBJ1-6; CDR3nt: TGCGCCAGCAGTGAACAGTATAATTCACCCCTCCACTTT; CDR3aa: CASSEQYNSPLHF
v_gene: TRBV4-2; abundance: .; d_gene: .; j_gene: TRBJ1-1; CDR3nt: TGTGCCAGCAGCCAAGGTTGGGGTTTACAGGGAGGGAACACTGAAGCTTTCTTT; CDR3aa: CASSQGWGLQGGNTEAFF
v_gene: TRBV6-1; abundance: .; d_gene: .; j_gene: TRBJ2-1; CDR3nt: TGTGCCAGCAGCTCACAGGGGGGGAATGAGCAGTTCTTC; CDR3aa: CASSSQGGNEQFF
v_gene: TRBV5-1; abundance: .; d_gene: .; j_gene: TRBJ2-7; CDR3nt: TGCGCCAGCAGCTTGGGGGCTTACGAGCAGTACTTC; CDR3aa: CASSLGAYEQYF
v_gene: TRBV7-9; abundance: .; d_gene: .; j_gene: TRBJ2-1; CDR3nt: TGTGCCAGCACCAAACTATTAGCGCCCTACAATGAGCAGTTCTTC; CDR3aa: CASTKLLAPYNEQFF
v_gene: TRBV5-4; abundance: .; d_gene: .; j_gene: TRBJ2-5; CDR3nt: TGTGCCAACAGCTTGGCGGCTGAAGAGACCCAGTACTTC; CDR3aa: CANSLAAEETQYF
v_gene: TRBV7-2; abundance: .; d_gene: .; j_gene: TRBJ2-1; CDR3nt: TGTGCCAGCAGCTTAGTCGCGGCTACCTACAATGAGCAGTTCTTC; CDR3aa: CASSLVAATYNEQFF
v_gene: TRBV5-4; abundance: once; d_gene: .; j_gene: TRBJ2-3; CDR3nt: TGTGCCAGCAGCTCTGAGGGCAGACTGGAATGGGATACGCAGTATTTT; CDR3aa: CASSSEGRLEWDTQYF
v_gene: TRBV5-1; abundance: .; d_gene: TRBD2; j_gene: TRBJ2-1; CDR3nt: TGCGCCAGCAGCTCACAACTAGCGGGAGGAATTGAGCAGTTCTTC; CDR3aa: CASSSQLAGGIEQFF
v_gene: TRBV19; abundance: .; d_gene: TRBD1; j_gene: TRBJ1-1; CDR3nt: TGTGCCAGTAGTATGGAGGACAGGGCTTACACTGAAGCTTTCTTT; CDR3aa: CASSMEDRAYTEAFF
v_gene: TRBV5-1; abundance: .; d_gene: TRBD2; j_gene: TRBJ2-1; CDR3nt: TGCGCCAGCAGCTCAACTAGCGGGAGTACTGAGCAGTTCTTC; CDR3aa: CASSSTSGSTEQFF
v_gene: TRBV18; abundance: .; d_gene: TRBD1; j_gene: TRBJ2-3; CDR3nt: TGTGCCAGCTCACCTCGGACAGGGGCAGATACGCAGTATTTT; CDR3aa: CASSPRTGADTQYF
v_gene: TRBV7-2; abundance: .; d_gene: .; j_gene: TRBJ2-7; CDR3nt: TGTGCCAGCAACCCCGGGAGTGGGGTGAAAGAGCAGTACTTC; CDR3aa: CASNPGSGVKEQYF
v_gene: TRBV28; abundance: .; d_gene: TRBD2; j_gene: TRBJ2-1; CDR3nt: TGTGCCAGCACCAGAGCGGGAGGGCTGAAGGATGAGCAGTTCTTC; CDR3aa: CASTRAGGLKDEQFF
v_gene: TRBV7-9; abundance: .; d_gene: TRBD1; j_gene: TRBJ1-1; CDR3nt: TGTGCCAGCAGCTCTTCGACAGGGATGGGCACTGAAGCTTTCTTT; CDR3aa: CASSSSTGMGTEAFF
v_gene: TRBV9; abundance: .; d_gene: .; j_gene: TRBJ2-2; CDR3nt: TGTGCCAGCAGCCCCCAGCTCAGCGTCGGGGAGCTGTTTTTT; CDR3aa: CASSPQLSVGELFF
v_gene: TRBV2; abundance: .; d_gene: .; j_gene: TRBJ1-3; CDR3nt: TGTGCCAGCAGTGGCAGGGACCGCTCTGGAAACACCATATATTTT; CDR3aa: CASSGRDRSGNTIYF
v_gene: TRBV10-3; abundance: .; d_gene: TRBD1; j_gene: TRBJ2-1; CDR3nt: TGTGCCATCAGAACCGGGACAGGGGGCAATGAGCAGTTCTTC; CDR3aa: CAIRTGTGGNEQFF
v_gene: TRBV19; abundance: .; d_gene: TRBD2; j_gene: TRBJ2-3; CDR3nt: TGTGCCAGTAGTACGCGACTAGCGGGAGGGCCGACAGATACGCAGTATTTT; CDR3aa: CASSTRLAGGPTDTQYF
v_gene: TRBV5-4; abundance: .; d_gene: .; j_gene: TRBJ1-2; CDR3nt: TGTGCCAGCAGCAGAGACAAAAACTATGGCTACACCTTC; CDR3aa: CASSRDKNYGYTF
v_gene: TRBV5-6; abundance: .; d_gene: .; j_gene: TRBJ2-7; CDR3nt: TGTGCCAGCAGCCTTCTCACCGACCTCCCACCCTACGAGCAGTACTTC; CDR3aa: CASSLLTDLPPYEQYF
v_gene: TRBV6-1; abundance: .; d_gene: .; j_gene: TRBJ2-7; CDR3nt: TGTGCCAGCAGGAGACCCGGGACGGATTACGAGCAGTACTTC; CDR3aa: CASRRPGTDYEQYF
v_gene: TRBV18; abundance: .; d_gene: .; j_gene: TRBJ1-3; CDR3nt: TGTGCCAGCATCGGACAGCTCTCTGGAAACACCATATATTTT; CDR3aa: CASIGQLSGNTIYF
v_gene: TRBV4-2; abundance: .; d_gene: .; j_gene: TRBJ1-6; CDR3nt: TGTGCCAGCAGCCAAGAGGGGGAATCACCCCTCCACTTT; CDR3aa: CASSQEGESPLHF
v_gene: TRBV5-1; abundance: .; d_gene: .; j_gene: TRBJ2-1; CDR3nt: TGCGCCAGCAGCTTGCTACTAGGTTTAGGGGAGCAGTTCTTC; CDR3aa: CASSLLLGLGEQFF
v_gene: TRBV19; abundance: .; d_gene: TRBD1; j_gene: TRBJ2-3; CDR3nt: TGTGCCAGTAGGAAACAGACAGGGATCCCCACAGATACGCAGTATTTT; CDR3aa: CASRKQTGIPTDTQYF
v_gene: TRBV14; abundance: .; d_gene: .; j_gene: TRBJ2-1; CDR3nt: TGTGCCAGCAGCCATAACAGGGTCAACAATGAGCAGTTCTTC; CDR3aa: CASSHNRVNNEQFF
v_gene: TRBV4-3; abundance: .; d_gene: TRBD2; j_gene: TRBJ2-1; CDR3nt: TGCGCCAGCAGCCAAGATTTGGCCGGGACTAGCGGGAGTTGGTCCTACAATGAGCAGTTCTTC; CDR3aa: CASSQDLAGTSGSWSYNEQFF
v_gene: TRBV6-1; abundance: .; d_gene: .; j_gene: TRBJ2-7; CDR3nt: TGTGCCAGCGGACTCCATTACGAGCAGTACTTC; CDR3aa: CASGLHYEQYF
v_gene: TRBV7-2; abundance: once; d_gene: TRBD2; j_gene: TRBJ2-3; CDR3nt: TGTGCCAGCAGCTCCCTGGGTAGCGGGAGGGCCGGTACGCAGTATTTT; CDR3aa: CASSSLGSGRAGTQYF
v_gene: TRBV10-2; abundance: .; d_gene: TRBD2; j_gene: TRBJ2-7; CDR3nt: TGCGCCAGCAGTATTCGGGGACTATACGAGCAGTACTTC; CDR3aa: CASSIRGLYEQYF
v_gene: TRBV29-1; abundance: .; d_gene: .; j_gene: TRBJ2-1; CDR3nt: TGCAGCGTTAAAACCGGGACCTCCAGCAATGAGCAGTTCTTC; CDR3aa: CSVKTGTSSNEQFF
v_gene: TRBV9; abundance: .; d_gene: TRBD2; j_gene: TRBJ2-2; CDR3nt: TGTGCCAGCAGCGTAGCCGGGACTAGGAACACCGGGGAGCTGTTTTTT; CDR3aa: CASSVAGTRNTGELFF
v_gene: TRBV5-1; abundance: .; d_gene: TRBD2; j_gene: TRBJ2-7; CDR3nt: TGCGCCAGCAGCCGGAATACCGGGGGGATCTACGAGCAGTACTTC; CDR3aa: CASSRNTGGIYEQYF
v_gene: TRBV5-4; abundance: .; d_gene: .; j_gene: TRBJ1-1; CDR3nt: TGTGCCAGCAGGACCTCAGGGGCTACTGAAGCTTTCTTT; CDR3aa: CASRTSGATEAFF
v_gene: TRBV7-2; abundance: .; d_gene: .; j_gene: TRBJ2-3; CDR3nt: TGTGCCAGCAGCTTAAGCTTAACCCAGAATACGCAGTATTTT; CDR3aa: CASSLSLTQNTQYF
v_gene: TRBV15; abundance: .; d_gene: TRBD1; j_gene: TRBJ1-4; CDR3nt: TGTGCCACCAGCAGAGAAGGGGGCTTCGGTGAAAAACTGTTTTTT; CDR3aa: CATSREGGFGEKLFF
v_gene: TRBV6-5; abundance: .; d_gene: .; j_gene: TRBJ1-1; CDR3nt: TGTGCCAGCACTTACCTCGTTCGGGGGTCGGGCACTGAAGCTTTCTTT; CDR3aa: CASTYLVRGSGTEAFF
v_gene: TRBV28; abundance: .; d_gene: .; j_gene: TRBJ1-5; CDR3nt: TGTGCCAGCAGTTTTGAGGCAGACAGTAATAGCAATCAGCCCCAGCATTTT; CDR3aa: CASSFEADSNSNQPQHF
v_gene: TRBV18; abundance: .; d_gene: .; j_gene: TRBJ1-4; CDR3nt: TGTGCCAGCTCACCCGCCGGGACCCGCCAAACTAATGAAAAACTGTTTTTT; CDR3aa: CASSPAGTRQTNEKLFF
v_gene: TRBV29-1; abundance: .; d_gene: .; j_gene: TRBJ1-1; CDR3nt: TGCAGCGCCAACAGGTGGCAGGGCACTGAAGCTTTCTTT; CDR3aa: CSANRWQGTEAFF
v_gene: TRBV10-1; abundance: .; d_gene: .; j_gene: TRBJ2-4; CDR3nt: TGCGCCAGCACTGATCCAGCGGCCCCAAACATTCAGTACTTC; CDR3aa: CASTDPAAPNIQYF
v_gene: TRBV2; abundance: .; d_gene: TRBD1; j_gene: TRBJ1-6; CDR3nt: TGTGCCAGCAGTGTAGGGACAGAGGCTATACCCCTCCACTTT; CDR3aa: CASSVGTEAIPLHF
v_gene: TRBV7-2; abundance: few; d_gene: .; j_gene: TRBJ1-2; CDR3nt: TGTGCCAGCAGCCCAACCGGTCGGGCAACCTATGGCTACACCTTC; CDR3aa: CASSPTGRATYGYTF
v_gene: TRBV7-2; abundance: .; d_gene: .; j_gene: TRBJ1-5; CDR3nt: TGTGCCAGCAGCTTGGCTAGGAGTAGGCCCCAGCATTTT; CDR3aa: CASSLARSRPQHF
v_gene: TRBV29-1; abundance: .; d_gene: .; j_gene: TRBJ2-7; CDR3nt: TGCAGCGTGGGAGATTGGGAGCAGTACTTC; CDR3aa: CSVGDWEQYF
v_gene: TRBV7-2; abundance: .; d_gene: .; j_gene: TRBJ2-5; CDR3nt: TGTGCCAGCAGCCCATCGCGCCAAGAGACCCAGTACTTC; CDR3aa: CASSPSRQETQYF
v_gene: TRBV4-1; abundance: .; d_gene: .; j_gene: TRBJ1-4; CDR3nt: TGCGCCAGCAGCCAAGAGGGGACGGATGAGGGGGAAAAACTGTTTTTT; CDR3aa: CASSQEGTDEGEKLFF
v_gene: TRBV11-3; abundance: .; d_gene: .; j_gene: TRBJ2-3; CDR3nt: TGTGCCAGCAGCTTAGCTTATAGAGATACGCAGTATTTT; CDR3aa: CASSLAYRDTQYF
v_gene: TRBV10-1; abundance: few; d_gene: TRBD2; j_gene: TRBJ2-2; CDR3nt: TGCGCCAGCAGAGGGGGGACTAGCGGGAGTCCTGCCGGGGAGCTGTTTTTT; CDR3aa: CASRGGTSGSPAGELFF
v_gene: TRBV5-4; abundance: .; d_gene: .; j_gene: TRBJ2-1; CDR3nt: TGTGCCAGCAGCTTGGATATGGGGGGCTCAGGTAATGAGCAGTTCTTC; CDR3aa: CASSLDMGGSGNEQFF
v_gene: TRBV5-6; abundance: .; d_gene: .; j_gene: TRBJ2-7; CDR3nt: TGTGCCAGCAGCTTGGGTCCGTACTACTACGAGCAGTACTTC; CDR3aa: CASSLGPYYYEQYF
v_gene: TRBV7-3; abundance: .; d_gene: .; j_gene: TRBJ2-1; CDR3nt: TGTGCCAGCAGCTCTGTGGGGCCTGACAATGAGCAGTTCTTC; CDR3aa: CASSSVGPDNEQFF